The 6 T cell receptor beta chains below all came from one sample that was sequenced in a study of pediatric ulcerative colitis (dated by TCRdb to the late 2010s). Libraries came from the immunoSEQ multiplex PCR assay. TCRdb provides this immuneACCESS table in a form limited to in-frame rearrangements. Some clones are lacking; in checked studies, under half of them reflect an unresolved V gene, and why the rest are absent is not known. The table for this sample lists 20,000 to 30,000 clones; approximately 71% of them were counted only once. About 7.8% of the sample rests with the top ten. During colonoscopy, one to two rectal pinch biopsies were obtained for research purposes. The sequenced material came from gut tissue. These receptors were obtained from a boy between 10 and 17 years old with severe ulcerative colitis.

The chain couples TRBV19 to TRBJ2-6, with a possible D match to TRBD1 (6 bases). The CDR3 has 15 amino acids. Trimming removed 5 bases from V and 2 bases from J, with 10 bases in between. Germline CDR1 is LNHDA and CDR2 is SQIVND (reference sequence). The CDR3 protein is CASSSGQPGANVLTF. As DNA, the CDR3 is TGTGCCAGTAGTTCCGGACAGCCTGGGGCCAACGTCCTGACTTTC.

This chain connects TRBV10-3 to TRBJ1-3; D gene unclear. Trimming cost V 4 bases and J 0 bases, with 10 bases left between them. The CDR3 has 15 residues. The V gene's germline CDR1 is ENHRY and CDR2 SYGVKD. CDR3 amino acids: CAISGGLSSGNTIYF. The DNA of the CDR3 is TGTGCCATCAGTGGTGGCTTAAGCTCTGGAAACACCATATATTTT.

This clone was seen just once. The CDR3, as DNA: TGTGCCAGCAGCAAAGCAGAGTTTGTTGGACCCAGCTCCTACGAGCAGTACTTC. As protein: CASSKAEFVGPSSYEQYF. The gene calls are TRBV21-1 and TRBJ2-7. TRBV21-1 is a known pseudogene. CDR3 length: 18 amino acids.

The chain employs TRBV10-1 and TRBJ2-5, with a tentative D call TRBD2 (5 bases). The length of the CDR3 is 13 residues. CDR1 WNHNN and CDR2 SYGVQD come from the germline V gene (reference sequence). Deletions cut 3 bases from V and 5 bases from J, with 10 bases between. This CDR3 reads CASSDGRGETQYF. CDR3 nucleotides: TGCGCCAGCAGTGATGGCCGAGGGGAGACCCAGTACTTC.

The chain uses TRBV25-1 and TRBJ1-1, with D perhaps matching TRBD1 (5 bases). CDR3 size: 13 residues. Between the trimmed V and J ends, which lost 5 bases and 0 bases, there was a span of 7 bases. Looked up from germline, CDR1 is MGHDK and CDR2 is SYGVNS. The CDR3 DNA reads as TGTGCCAGCAGTCAGGGCCTGAACACTGAAGCTTTCTTT. Translation: CASSQGLNTEAFF.

The chain links TRBV9 to TRBJ2-1; the match to TRBD2 covers 8 bases. The CDR3 has 16 amino acids. Germline-derived CDR1 and CDR2 are SGDLS and YYNGEE. The V and J ends lost 4 bases and 8 bases, in that order; junction bases with no gene match: 14. The CDR3, as DNA: TGTGCCAGCAGCCCCTCCGGGACTAGGAATTTATATGAGCAGTTCTTC. Translated: CASSPSGTRNLYEQFF. Using reference TRBV9 and TRBJ2-1 for the parts outside the CDR3, the full variable domain is DSGVTQTPKHLITATGQRVTLRCSPRSGDLSVYWYQQSLDQGLQFLIQYYNGEERAKGNILERFSAQQFPDLHSELNLSSLELGDSALYFCASSPSGTRNLYEQFFGPGTRLTVL.